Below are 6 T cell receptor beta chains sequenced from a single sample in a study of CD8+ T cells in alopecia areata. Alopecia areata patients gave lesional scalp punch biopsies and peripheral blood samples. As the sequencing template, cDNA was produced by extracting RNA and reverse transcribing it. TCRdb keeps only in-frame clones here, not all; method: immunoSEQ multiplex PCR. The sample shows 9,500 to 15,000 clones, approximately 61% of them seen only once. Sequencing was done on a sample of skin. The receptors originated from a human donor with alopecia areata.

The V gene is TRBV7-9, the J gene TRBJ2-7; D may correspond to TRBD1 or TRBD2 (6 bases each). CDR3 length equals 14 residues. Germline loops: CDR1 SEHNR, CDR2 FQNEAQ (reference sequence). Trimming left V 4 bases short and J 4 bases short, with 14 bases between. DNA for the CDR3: TGTGCCAGCAGCTGGGGCGGGACACAGTACGAGCAGTACTTC. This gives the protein CASSWGGTQYEQYF.

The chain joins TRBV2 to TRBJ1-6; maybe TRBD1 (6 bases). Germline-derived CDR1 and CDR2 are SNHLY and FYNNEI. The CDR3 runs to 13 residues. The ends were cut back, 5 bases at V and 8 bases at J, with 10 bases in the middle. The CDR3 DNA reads TGTGCCAGCAGTACACAGGGTTATTCACCCCTCCACTTT. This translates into CASSTQGYSPLHF.

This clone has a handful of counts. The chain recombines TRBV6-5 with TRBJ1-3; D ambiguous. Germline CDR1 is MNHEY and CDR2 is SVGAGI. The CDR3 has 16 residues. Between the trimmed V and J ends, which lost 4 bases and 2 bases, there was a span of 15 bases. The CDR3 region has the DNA TGTGCCAGCAGTTTCTCAGGTCTTGTTGCTGGAAACACCATATATTTT. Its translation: CASSFSGLVAGNTIYF.

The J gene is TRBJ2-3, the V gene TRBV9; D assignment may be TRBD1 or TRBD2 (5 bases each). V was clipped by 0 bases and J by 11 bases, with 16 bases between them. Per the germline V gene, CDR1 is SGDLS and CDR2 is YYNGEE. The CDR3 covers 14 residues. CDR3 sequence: CASSVDGTSTKQYF. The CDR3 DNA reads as TGTGCCAGCAGCGTAGATGGGACCTCAACCAAGCAGTATTTT. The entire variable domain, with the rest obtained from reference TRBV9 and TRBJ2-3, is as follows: DSGVTQTPKHLITATGQRVTLRCSPRSGDLSVYWYQQSLDQGLQFLIQYYNGEERAKGNILERFSAQQFPDLHSELNLSSLELGDSALYFCASSVDGTSTKQYFGPGTRLTVL.

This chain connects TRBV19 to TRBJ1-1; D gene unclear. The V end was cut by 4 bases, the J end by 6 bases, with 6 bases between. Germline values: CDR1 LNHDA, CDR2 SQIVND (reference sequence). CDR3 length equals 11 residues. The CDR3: CASSKRPEAFF. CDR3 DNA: TGTGCCAGTAGTAAACGGCCTGAAGCTTTCTTT.

CDR3 coding DNA: TGTGCCAGCAGCTCAACTGTTAGGGGGCGAGGACGGGAGCAGTACTTC. It yields the protein CASSSTVRGRGREQYF. The J gene is TRBJ2-5, the V gene TRBV13; D perhaps matches TRBD1 (7 bases). CDR1 PRHDT and CDR2 FYEKMQ come from the germline V gene (reference sequence). This CDR3 spans 16 amino acids. V lost 4 bases and J lost 11, with 26 bases in between. Complete variable domain (other parts from reference TRBV13 and TRBJ2-5): AAGVIQSPRHLIKEKRETATLKCYPIPRHDTVYWYQQGPGQDPQFLISFYEKMQSDKGSIPDRFSAQQFSDYHSELNMSSLELGDSALYFCASSSTVRGRGREQYFGPGTRLLVL.